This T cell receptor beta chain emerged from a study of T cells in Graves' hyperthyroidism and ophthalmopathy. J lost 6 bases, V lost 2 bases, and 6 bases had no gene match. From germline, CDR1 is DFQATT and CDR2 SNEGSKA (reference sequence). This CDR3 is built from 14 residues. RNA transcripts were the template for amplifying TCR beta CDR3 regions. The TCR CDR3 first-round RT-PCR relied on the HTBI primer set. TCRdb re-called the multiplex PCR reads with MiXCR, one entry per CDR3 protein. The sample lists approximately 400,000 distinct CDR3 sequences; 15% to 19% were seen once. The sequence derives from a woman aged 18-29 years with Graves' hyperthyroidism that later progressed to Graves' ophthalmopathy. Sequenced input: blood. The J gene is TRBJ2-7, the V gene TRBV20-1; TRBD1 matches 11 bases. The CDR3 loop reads CSARPGQGASEQYF. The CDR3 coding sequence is TGCAGTGCTAGACCTGGACAGGGGGCGAGCGAGCAGTACTTC.